Each of the 20 T cell receptor beta chains below was sequenced from the same sample in a study of Ad26.COV2.S vaccination and SARS-CoV-2 variants. Sample treatment: roughly 18 received Ad26.COV2.S at low or high dose, single or two shots; about 5 received placebo; per-sample allocation not given. The study sampled participants on day 63 after the first vaccine or placebo injection. Here immunoSEQ multiplex PCR was the method, and the copy in TCRdb shows in-frame clones only, minus some. Here the sample spans approximately 300,000 clones, 85% to 90% being singletons. The sequencing used peripheral blood, collected in a trial of Ad26.COV2.S vaccine versus placebo. The source of these receptors is a person aged 18-60 years who received the Ad26.COV2.S COVID-19 vaccine or a placebo.

CDR3 nucleotide sequence: TGTGCCAGCACCCACGGGGGACAGGGGAACACTGAAGCTTTCTTT. Translated, it gives CASTHGGQGNTEAFF. The chain is built from TRBV5-4 and TRBJ1-1; 9 nucleotides match TRBD1. This CDR3 has 15 amino acids. V trimming: 6 bases; J trimming: 1 base; junction bases outside the gene matches: 7. Germline CDR1 SGHNT, CDR2 YYREEE (reference sequence).

This chain links TRBV5-6 with TRBJ1-1; D unclear. CDR3 length: 16 residues. CDR1 and CDR2 (germline): SGHDT, YYEEEE. With 6 bases removed from V and 1 base from J, the gap between germline ends came to 19 bases. As DNA, the CDR3 is TGTGCCAGCACCGCGAGAGGGATGAAGGCGAACACTGAAGCTTTCTTT. Protein sequence: CASTARGMKANTEAFF. Variable domain in full (rest from reference TRBV5-6 and TRBJ1-1): DAGVTQSPTHLIKTRGQQVTLRCSPKSGHDTVSWYQQALGQGPQFIFQYYEEEERQRGNFPDRFSGHQFPNYSSELNVNALLLGDSALYLCASTARGMKANTEAFFGQGTRLTVV.

The rearrangement links TRBV15 to TRBJ2-3; D is perhaps TRBD2 (6 bases). The CDR3 sequence is 12 residues long. V shed 0 bases and J shed 14 bases, with 12 bases lying between them. Germline CDR1 reads LNHNV; CDR2 reads YYDKDF (reference sequence). This CDR3 reads CATSRDVGGWYF. CDR3 in DNA: TGTGCCACCAGCAGAGATGTGGGGGGTTGGTATTTT.

The chain uses TRBV5-4 and TRBJ1-2, with D hard to call. CDR3 size: 14 residues. The germline V and J ends were trimmed by 4 bases and 7 bases, with 17 bases remaining between them. Germline assignment: CDR1 SGHNT and CDR2 YYREEE (reference sequence). CDR3 nucleotide sequence: TGTGCCAGCAGCCGGTATGAACCTCTGGGTGGCTACACCTTC. It specifies CASSRYEPLGGYTF.

The rearrangement uses TRBV7-3 and TRBJ1-2, with a weak D call TRBD1 (5 bases). The V end lost 1 base, the J end lost 2 bases, and 8 bases lay between the germline ends. Germline CDR1 SGHTA, CDR2 FQGTGA. The CDR3 length is 14 residues. The CDR3 nucleotides are TGTGCCAGCAGCTTAAATGCAGGGAACTATGGCTACACCTTC. Translation gives CASSLNAGNYGYTF.

The chain has TRBV7-2 and TRBJ1-1; TRBD1 agrees at 8 bases. V gave up 7 bases and J gave up 0 bases; unmatched junction bases: 7. This CDR3 region has 15 residues. The germline V gene has CDR1 SGHTA and CDR2 FQGNSA. CDR3 residues: CASTDREKLNTEAFF. CDR3 coding DNA: TGTGCCAGCACGGACAGGGAGAAGTTGAACACTGAAGCTTTCTTT.

The chain employs TRBV5-6 and TRBJ1-4; D gene ambiguous. CDR1 is SGHDT, CDR2 YYEEEE, per germline. This CDR3 spans 13 amino acids. V lost 1 base and J lost 4, with 5 bases in between. CDR3 sequence: CASSLKRNEKLFF. The DNA for the CDR3 is TGTGCCAGCAGCTTGAAGCGTAATGAAAAACTGTTTTTT.

V and J are TRBV19 and TRBJ2-5; D unclear. Between the trimmed V and J ends, which lost 5 bases and 4 bases, there was a span of 5 bases. Germline assignment: CDR1 LNHDA and CDR2 SQIVND (reference sequence). The CDR3 sequence is 11 residues long. The CDR3 reads CASSVSETQYF. The DNA of the CDR3 is TGTGCCAGTAGTGTTTCAGAGACCCAGTACTTC.

The J gene is TRBJ2-3, the V gene TRBV7-2, with a tentative D call TRBD2 (5 bases). The CDR3 runs 16 residues. Trimming stripped 1 base from V and 1 base from J, with 12 bases between. From germline, CDR1 is SGHTA and CDR2 FQGNSA. CDR3 in amino acids: CASSLGGSGGTDTQYF. For the CDR3, the DNA is TGTGCCAGCAGCTTAGGCGGGTCAGGCGGCACAGATACGCAGTATTTT.

The genes are TRBV6-6 and TRBJ2-3, with D unresolved. V lost 6 bases to trimming and J lost 2 bases, with 15 bases between them. Germline V gives CDR1 MNHNY, CDR2 SVGAGI (reference sequence). The CDR3 is 15 amino acids. As DNA, the CDR3 is TGTGCCAGCAGGGGATATCAAGCTATCACAGATACGCAGTATTTT. Translated, it gives CASRGYQAITDTQYF.

The rearrangement uses TRBV6-5 and TRBJ1-5, with a weak D call TRBD1 (6 bases). The length of the CDR3 is 14 residues. Germline-derived CDR1 and CDR2 are MNHEY and SVGAGI. V lost 6 bases, J lost 4 bases, and 13 bases lay in between. The CDR3 region is CASRTTGRNQPQHF. In nucleotides, the CDR3 is TGTGCCAGCAGAACGACAGGCAGAAATCAGCCCCAGCATTTT.

This clone came up once. This sequence joins TRBV27 and TRBJ2-7, with D possibly matching TRBD2 (5 bases). V was clipped by 3 bases and J by 6 bases, with 18 bases between them. Germline V gene sequence: CDR1 MNHEY, CDR2 SMNVEV (reference sequence). The CDR3 totals 15 residues. The CDR3 bases are TGTGCCAGCAGTTTGAGGGTTGGCGTTACGAGCGAGCAGTACTTC. Residues: CASSLRVGVTSEQYF.

This clone was picked up a small number of times. V usage is TRBV30 and J usage is TRBJ2-5; tentatively, D is TRBD1 or TRBD2 (5 bases each). The V end lost 5 bases, the J end lost 2 bases, and 12 bases lay between the germline ends. There are 13 residues in the CDR3. The germline CDR1 and CDR2 sequences are GTSNPN and SVGIG (reference sequence). The CDR3 DNA follows: TGTGCCTGGGCCCGGGACCGTCAAGAGACCCAGTACTTC. Translation gives CAWARDRQETQYF.

The chain carries TRBV5-1 and TRBJ2-3; D is undetermined. This CDR3 is 12 amino acids long. V lost 2 bases, J lost 6 bases, and 7 bases lay in between. Germline V gene lookup returns CDR1 SGHRS and CDR2 YFSETQ. The CDR3 spells CASSFTPDTQYF. DNA for the CDR3: TGCGCCAGCAGCTTTACCCCGGATACGCAGTATTTT. Filled out from reference TRBV5-1 and TRBJ2-3, the complete variable domain reads KAGVTQTPRYLIKTRGQQVTLSCSPISGHRSVSWYQQTPGQGLQFLFEYFSETQRNKGNFPGRFSGRQFSNSRSEMNVSTLELGDSALYLCASSFTPDTQYFGPGTRLTVL.

This sequence joins TRBV15 and TRBJ2-1; 10 nucleotides match TRBD2. The CDR3 runs 20 residues. The V segment lost 0 bases and the J segment 0 bases; nucleotides outside the gene matches: 11. Germline loops: CDR1 LNHNV, CDR2 YYDKDF (reference sequence). This CDR3 reads CATSRDRVSGGPSSYNEQFF. CDR3 in DNA: TGTGCCACCAGCAGAGATCGAGTTAGCGGGGGGCCAAGCTCCTACAATGAGCAGTTCTTC.

The chain is built from TRBV19 and TRBJ2-2; 12 bases line up with TRBD1. J was trimmed by 0 bases and V by 6 bases; bases with no gene match: 2. In germline, CDR1 is LNHDA, CDR2 SQIVND (reference sequence). The CDR3 length is 16 residues. CDR3: CASRGQGAANTGELFF. In nucleotides, the CDR3 is TGTGCCAGTAGGGGACAGGGGGCTGCGAACACCGGGGAGCTGTTTTTT.

The rearrangement uses TRBV30 and TRBJ2-1, with no clear D. V lost 0 bases to trimming and J lost 0 bases, with 27 bases between them. Germline V CDR1 and CDR2: GTSNPN, SVGIG (reference sequence). This CDR3 is built from 21 residues. CDR3 sequence reads: CAWSVFPEGPPIYSSYNEQFF. CDR3 bases: TGTGCCTGGAGTGTGTTCCCGGAAGGCCCACCAATCTACAGCTCCTACAATGAGCAGTTCTTC.

This chain uses TRBV18 with TRBJ2-1; D remains unclear. Germline CDR1 is KGHSH and CDR2 is LQKENI. This CDR3 comprises 15 residues. V was trimmed by 3 bases and J by 0 bases, leaving 9 bases between them. CDR3 sequence reads: CASSPSLSSYNEQFF. The CDR3 DNA is TGTGCCAGCTCACCTAGCCTGAGCTCCTACAATGAGCAGTTCTTC.

The sample holds a few counts of this clone. This chain links TRBV6-2 or TRBV6-3 with TRBJ1-3; D call uncertain. Per the germline V gene, CDR1 is MNHEY and CDR2 is SVGEGT. This CDR3 is built from 14 residues. With 7 bases removed from V and 7 bases from J, the gap between germline ends came to 17 bases. This CDR3 reads CASTPGTYSNTIYF. The CDR3 bases are TGTGCCAGCACCCCAGGAACCTACTCGAACACCATATATTTT.

This chain links TRBV7-3 with TRBJ2-3; 9 bases align to TRBD2. V gave up 2 bases and J gave up 3 bases; unmatched junction bases: 6. The CDR3 consists of 16 residues. Looked up from germline, CDR1 is SGHTA and CDR2 is FQGTGA. This chain's CDR3 is CASSLHRGGATDTQYF. In DNA, the CDR3 is TGTGCCAGCAGCTTACACCGCGGGGGGGCAACAGATACGCAGTATTTT.